The next 17 T cell receptor beta chains were all read from a single sample in a study of cytomegalovirus exposure and HLA in healthy donors. 60 Vbeta and 13 Jbeta primers were used in PCR. Profiled with immunoSEQ multiplex PCR; TCRdb holds only in-frame clones, not every one. The sample has approximately 170,000 clones, about 75% seen once. The specimen sequenced was PBMCs. Receptors were obtained from a male donor in good health and CMV-seronegative.

The genes are TRBV5-1 and TRBJ2-1, with 9 bases fitting TRBD2. Germline loops: CDR1 SGHRS, CDR2 YFSETQ. The CDR3 is 14 amino acids. V gave up 4 bases and J gave up 7 bases; unmatched junction bases: 6. CDR3 in amino acids: CASSPGLASNEQFF. In nucleotides, the CDR3 is TGCGCCAGCAGCCCCGGACTAGCGAGTAATGAGCAGTTCTTC. The entire variable domain, with the rest obtained from reference TRBV5-1 and TRBJ2-1, is as follows: KAGVTQTPRYLIKTRGQQVTLSCSPISGHRSVSWYQQTPGQGLQFLFEYFSETQRNKGNFPGRFSGRQFSNSRSEMNVSTLELGDSALYLCASSPGLASNEQFFGPGTRLTVL.

This chain's CDR3 is CASSRDTNTEAFF. CDR3 coding DNA: TGCGCCAGCAGCAGGGACACGAACACTGAAGCTTTCTTT. The chain recombines TRBV5-1 with TRBJ1-1; possibly TRBD1 for D (6 bases). Per the germline V gene, CDR1 is SGHRS and CDR2 is YFSETQ. Trimming took off 4 bases at V and 1 base at J, with 8 bases between the two ends. This CDR3 spans 13 amino acids.

The chain employs TRBV7-9 and TRBJ2-5; D is unclear. CDR1 and CDR2 from the germline V gene are SEHNR and FQNEAQ (reference sequence). The CDR3 extends over 11 amino acids. The V and J ends lost 5 bases and 3 bases respectively, with 4 bases between them. Here the CDR3 reads CASSAKETQYF. Written as DNA, the CDR3 is TGTGCCAGCAGCGCTAAAGAGACCCAGTACTTC.

This clone has just a few counts. The chain couples TRBV28 to TRBJ2-3; 7 bases agree with TRBD1. The CDR3 length is 15 residues. Germline assignment: CDR1 MDHEN and CDR2 SYDVKM. Trimming took 5 bases from V and 4 from J; bases not matched to a gene: 9. This CDR3 is CASSPDRAGPDTQYF. The CDR3 DNA sequence: TGTGCCAGCAGTCCCGACAGGGCGGGTCCAGATACGCAGTATTTT.

The V gene is TRBV7-9, the J gene TRBJ2-5; 7 nucleotides align to TRBD1. J was trimmed by 5 bases and V by 3 bases; bases with no gene match: 9. The length of the CDR3 is 15 residues. Germline V gene data show CDR1 as SEHNR and CDR2 as FQNEAQ (reference sequence). The chain's CDR3 is CASSLWTGILETQYF. Written as DNA, the CDR3 is TGTGCCAGCAGCTTGTGGACAGGCATCCTGGAGACCCAGTACTTC.

This chain connects TRBV7-2 to TRBJ2-7; D unclear. The germline V gene encodes CDR1 SGHTA and CDR2 FQGNSA. The V and J ends lost 0 bases and 5 bases respectively, with 14 bases between them. The CDR3 contains 15 residues. The CDR3 protein is CASSLARYSLNEQYF. In DNA form, the CDR3 reads TGTGCCAGCAGCTTAGCAAGGTACAGTCTCAACGAGCAGTACTTC.

V is TRBV5-1 and J is TRBJ2-3, with 8 positions matching TRBD2. The CDR3 loop spans 20 amino acids. Germline V gene lookup returns CDR1 SGHRS and CDR2 YFSETQ. V lost 1 base, J lost 1 base, and 17 bases stayed unmatched. CDR3 coding DNA: TGCGCCAGCAGCTTGAGGGTGCACACAGCGGGAGAGGGGGGCACAGATACGCAGTATTTT. As protein: CASSLRVHTAGEGGTDTQYF.

The chain couples TRBV2 to TRBJ1-1; TRBD1 might be the D (5 bases). The CDR3 is 10 residues long. In germline, CDR1 is SNHLY, CDR2 FYNNEI. The ends were cut back, 5 bases at V and 11 bases at J, with 9 bases in the middle. DNA of the CDR3: TGTGCCAGCAGTCAGGGTCTGGCTTTCTTT. This codes for CASSQGLAFF.

This clone was detected a few times. The rearrangement uses TRBV2 and TRBJ2-7, with 11 bases fitting TRBD1. CDR3 length: 14 amino acids. The trim removed 5 bases at V and 3 bases at J, leaving 3 bases unmatched. CDR1 and CDR2 (germline): SNHLY, FYNNEI. Here the CDR3 DNA reads TGTGCCAGCAGTCCCGGGACAGGGGGCTACGAGCAGTACTTC. This sequence encodes CASSPGTGGYEQYF. Full variable domain (missing parts from reference TRBV2 and TRBJ2-7): EPEVTQTPSHQVTQMGQEVILRCVPISNHLYFYWYRQILGQKVEFLVSFYNNEISEKSEIFDDQFSVERPDGSNFTLKIRSTKLEDSAMYFCASSPGTGGYEQYFGPGTRLTVT.

This chain joins TRBV4-3 and TRBJ1-6; 7 nucleotides line up with TRBD1. CDR3 length: 14 residues. CDR1 is LGHNA and CDR2 is YSLEER in the germline V gene. Trimming removed 4 bases from V and 9 bases from J; junction bases left unmatched: 6. DNA for the CDR3: TGCGCCAGCAGCCTTTACAGGGGTAGTTCACCCCTCCACTTT. It codes for CASSLYRGSSPLHF.

This clone was observed a handful of times. The gene calls are TRBV7-9 and TRBJ1-1; 7 positions match TRBD1. Germline V gene lookup returns CDR1 SEHNR and CDR2 FQNEAQ (reference sequence). Trimming removed 6 bases from V and 5 bases from J; junction bases left unmatched: 6. The CDR3 spans 13 residues. This chain's CDR3 is CASRTTGVTEAFF. Here the CDR3 DNA reads TGTGCCAGCAGGACTACAGGGGTTACTGAAGCTTTCTTT.

V gene TRBV5-5 combines with J gene TRBJ2-1; possibly TRBD2 for D (5 bases). Per the germline V gene, CDR1 is SGHKS and CDR2 is YYEKEE (reference sequence). There are 13 residues in the CDR3. The V end lost 6 bases, the J end lost 6 bases, and 13 bases lay between the germline ends. The CDR3 nucleotides read TGTGCCAGCATCCAGTCGGCGGGCAATGAGCAGTTCTTC. Amino acid sequence: CASIQSAGNEQFF. The complete variable domain, with remaining parts taken from reference TRBV5-5 and TRBJ2-1, reads DAGVTQSPTHLIKTRGQQVTLRCSPISGHKSVSWYQQVLGQGPQFIFQYYEKEERGRGNFPDRFSARQFPNYSSELNVNALLLGDSALYLCASIQSAGNEQFFGPGTRLTVL.

The gene calls are TRBV6-7 and TRBJ2-2; perhaps TRBD1 as D (5 bases). TRBV6-7 is flagged as an ORF with uncertain function. The CDR3 sequence is 16 residues long. V was shortened by 6 bases and J by 4 bases, with 18 bases between the two germline ends. The DNA of the CDR3 is TGTGCCAGCAGACCCTTAAGTAGGCAGGGCACCGGGGAGCTGTTTTTT. Its protein is CASRPLSRQGTGELFF.

A note on this clone: Other nucleotide sequences from this sample produce the same CDR3. The gene calls are TRBV20-1 and TRBJ1-3; D gene unclear. Trimming removed 6 bases from V and 0 bases from J, with 3 bases in between. The germline gives CDR1 DFQATT, CDR2 SNEGSKA (reference sequence). The CDR3 spans 11 residues. CDR3 sequence: CSASSGNTIYF. The DNA of the CDR3 is TGCAGTGCCAGCTCTGGAAACACCATATATTTT.

The gene calls are TRBV4-2 and TRBJ2-3, with D unresolved. V lost 3 bases, J lost 5 bases, and 6 bases lay in between. This CDR3 comprises 12 residues. Per germline, CDR1 LGHNA and CDR2 YNFKEQ. The CDR3 here is CASSQSLDTQYF. As DNA, the CDR3 is TGTGCCAGCAGCCAGAGTTTAGATACGCAGTATTTT.

In its sample, this clone was seen a few times. This sequence joins TRBV14 and TRBJ2-3; tentatively, D is TRBD1 (5 bases). The CDR3 has 16 amino acids. Germline values: CDR1 SGHDN, CDR2 FVKESK. V shed 4 bases and J shed 1 base, with 15 bases lying between them. The CDR3 DNA is TGTGCCAGCAGCCCAGCACCAGGGAAAGGCACAGATACGCAGTATTTT. Protein sequence: CASSPAPGKGTDTQYF.

The chain is built from TRBV11-2 and TRBJ1-4; 7 positions match TRBD1. Germline V gene sequence: CDR1 SGHAT, CDR2 FQNNGV. The CDR3 loop spans 16 amino acids. Trimming at V came to 0 bases and at J to 7 bases, leaving 8 bases not matched to a gene. CDR3 sequence: CASSLDRGTVSEKLFF. CDR3 coding DNA: TGTGCCAGCAGCTTAGATCGTGGGACAGTAAGTGAAAAACTGTTTTTT.